Reported below is one T cell receptor beta chain. This entry comes from a study of blood T cell repertoires in COVID-19. Trimming took 6 bases from V and 0 from J, leaving 11 bases between them. Germline V gene lookup returns CDR1 MGHDK and CDR2 SYGVNS. The CDR3 is 15 residues long. The data were produced by immunoSEQ multiplex PCR, yet TCRdb's version contains in-frame clones alone and is incomplete. The sample records 150,000 to 200,000 clones, more than 75% being singletons. This chain links TRBV25-1 with TRBJ2-2, with D possibly matching TRBD1 (7 bases). Sequencing input: peripheral blood. The receptor was derived from a human donor in a cohort sampled during active COVID-19. The DNA of the CDR3 is TGTGCCAGCAGCGGAGGGGGCGCGAACACCGGGGAGCTGTTTTTT. Translation gives CASSGGGANTGELFF.